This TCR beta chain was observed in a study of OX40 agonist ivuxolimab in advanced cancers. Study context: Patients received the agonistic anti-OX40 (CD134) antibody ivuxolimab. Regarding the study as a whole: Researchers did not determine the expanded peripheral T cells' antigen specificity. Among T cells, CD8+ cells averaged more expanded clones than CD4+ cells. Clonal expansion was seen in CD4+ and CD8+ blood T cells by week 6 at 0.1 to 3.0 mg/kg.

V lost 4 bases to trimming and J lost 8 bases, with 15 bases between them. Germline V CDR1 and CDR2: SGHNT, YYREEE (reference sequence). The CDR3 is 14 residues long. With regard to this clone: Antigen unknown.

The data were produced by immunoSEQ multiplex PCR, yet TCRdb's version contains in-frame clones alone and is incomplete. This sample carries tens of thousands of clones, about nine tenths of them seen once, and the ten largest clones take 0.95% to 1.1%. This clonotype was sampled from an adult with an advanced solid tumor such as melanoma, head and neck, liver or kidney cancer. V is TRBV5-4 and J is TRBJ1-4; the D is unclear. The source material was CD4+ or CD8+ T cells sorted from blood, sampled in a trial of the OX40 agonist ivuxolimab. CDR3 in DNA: TGTGCCAGCAGCGCTGAGGGTAGGAGCGAAAAACTGTTTTTT. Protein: CASSAEGRSEKLFF.